Below, 30 T cell receptor beta chains from the same sample are listed, as sequenced in a study of quantifying T cell responses using KT2 cells. Across the whole study: TCR alpha and beta constant-region primers primed reverse transcription of RNA.

Each cDNA got a UMI-containing oligo ligated at its 3' end. First-round PCR used roughly 4 cycles and beta primers RC1.1 and RC1.2 covering TRBC1 and TRBC2. TCRdb independently ran MiXCR on the UMI-ligation and nested PCR reads; one entry per CDR3 protein. Of over 40,000 distinct CDR3 sequences listed, around 10% are singletons. Sequencing was carried out using PBMCs spiked with cells of the T cell clone KT2. These receptor sequences come from a human donor.

This rearrangement joins TRBV7-9 to TRBJ2-5, with D unresolved. The CDR3 runs 13 residues. Germline values: CDR1 SEHNR, CDR2 FQNEAQ (reference sequence). V lost 5 bases, J lost 4 bases, and 11 bases lay in between. This CDR3 is CASSPPSRETQYF. CDR3 nucleotides: TGTGCCAGCAGCCCCCCCTCGAGAGAGACCCAGTACTTC.

This clonotype was picked up many times. The V gene is TRBV10-2, the J gene TRBJ2-1; 9 bases agree with TRBD2. In germline, CDR1 is WSHSY, CDR2 SAAADI. The CDR3 is 15 amino acids. Trimming at V came to 5 bases and at J to 7 bases, leaving 9 bases not matched to a gene. The CDR3 bases are TGCGCCAGCAGTTCGGGCACTAGCGGGTGGAATGAGCAGTTCTTC. Encoded protein: CASSSGTSGWNEQFF.

This clonotype showed up just a few times. V gene TRBV4-1 combines with J gene TRBJ2-6; the match to TRBD1 covers 8 bases. CDR1 is MGHRA and CDR2 is YSYEKL in the germline V gene. The CDR3 sequence is 17 residues long. V gave up 4 bases and J gave up 0 bases; unmatched junction bases: 5. CDR3 sequence reads: CASSPTGGFSGANVLTF. In DNA, the CDR3 is TGCGCCAGCAGCCCTACAGGGGGATTCTCTGGGGCCAACGTCCTGACTTTC.

The chain combines TRBV7-2 with TRBJ2-1; 7 positions match TRBD2. The CDR3 length is 13 residues. From germline, CDR1 is SGHTA and CDR2 FQGNSA. The V and J ends lost 2 bases and 6 bases, in that order; junction bases with no gene match: 1. CDR3 loop: CASSLWGGNEQFF. DNA of the CDR3: TGTGCCAGCAGCTTATGGGGGGGCAATGAGCAGTTCTTC.

This clonotype has more than one count but fewer than ten. This chain joins TRBV12-3 or TRBV12-4 and TRBJ2-7; D is perhaps TRBD1 (5 bases). The CDR3 consists of 16 residues. With 6 bases removed from V and 0 bases from J, the gap between germline ends came to 18 bases. In DNA, the CDR3 is TGTGCCAGCAGCACAAGACAGCGCCTTAGCTCCTACGAGCAGTACTTC. Translation gives CASSTRQRLSSYEQYF.

This clonotype was picked up a small number of times. The rearrangement links TRBV24-1 to TRBJ2-3; TRBD2 aligns across 8 bases. Germline V CDR1 and CDR2: KGHDR, SFDVKD. The CDR3 sequence is 14 residues long. V lost 7 bases to trimming and J lost 1 base; unmatched junction nucleotides: 3. The CDR3: CATSREGRTDTQYF. Written as DNA, the CDR3 is TGTGCCACCAGCCGGGAGGGCCGCACAGATACGCAGTATTTT.

This clonotype was observed a handful of times. The chain couples TRBV24-1 to TRBJ2-1, with no clear D. The CDR3 length is 16 residues. Between the trimmed V and J ends, which lost 0 bases and 3 bases, there was a span of 11 bases. Germline V gene sequence: CDR1 KGHDR, CDR2 SFDVKD. CDR3 residues: CATSDLESESYNEQFF. The CDR3 nucleotides read TGTGCCACCAGTGATTTGGAGAGCGAGAGCTACAATGAGCAGTTCTTC.

This clonotype was seen repeatedly, ten times or more. The chain has TRBV6-2 or TRBV6-3 and TRBJ1-1, with D possibly matching TRBD1 (6 bases). Germline CDR1 MNHEY, CDR2 SVGEGT. CDR3 size: 14 residues. Trimming stripped 5 bases from V and 7 bases from J, with 17 bases between. CDR3 loop: CASSGLDSAREAFF. The CDR3 DNA sequence: TGTGCCAGCAGTGGTCTGGACAGCGCACGTGAAGCTTTCTTT.

The chain carries TRBV20-1 and TRBJ1-2; 7 bases fit TRBD1. CDR3 length: 16 residues. V lost 1 base to trimming and J lost 1 base; unmatched junction nucleotides: 9. Germline values: CDR1 DFQATT, CDR2 SNEGSKA (reference sequence). CDR3 sequence (DNA): TGCAGTGCTAGAGTAAAGGGACAGAACTATAACTATGGCTACACCTTC. Translation: CSARVKGQNYNYGYTF.

The chain is built from TRBV4-1 and TRBJ2-1, with 8 bases identical to TRBD2. Trimming removed 7 bases from V and 5 bases from J; junction bases left unmatched: 13. The CDR3 contains 16 residues. CDR1 is MGHRA, CDR2 YSYEKL, per germline. This chain's CDR3 is CASTKLAVSLDNEQFF. The CDR3 bases are TGCGCCAGCACTAAACTAGCGGTTTCGCTTGACAATGAGCAGTTCTTC.

The chain recombines TRBV15 with TRBJ2-5; no firm D call. Trimming took 4 bases from V and 5 from J, leaving 14 bases between them. Germline V lookup: CDR1 LNHNV, CDR2 YYDKDF (reference sequence). The CDR3 length is 14 residues. CDR3 residues: CATSTRAMEETQYF. CDR3 nucleotide sequence: TGTGCCACCAGCACCCGCGCGATGGAGGAGACCCAGTACTTC.

This clonotype was detected only a few times. J is TRBJ1-5 and V is TRBV23-1; possibly TRBD1 for D (5 bases). TRBV23-1 is flagged as an ORF with uncertain function. There are 16 residues in the CDR3. Trimming removed 1 base from V and 5 bases from J, with 15 bases in between. In nucleotides, the CDR3 is TGCGCCAGCAGTCAATTTATCAGGGAGGGCCATCAGCCCCAGCATTTT. Translated, it gives CASSQFIREGHQPQHF.

As DNA, the CDR3 is TGTGCCAGCAGTGCCCGACAGGGCTCCGTTAATTCACCCCTCCACTTT. This encodes CASSARQGSVNSPLHF. The chain employs TRBV12-3 or TRBV12-4 and TRBJ1-6; 7 nucleotides align to TRBD1. This CDR3 contains 16 residues. V dropped 5 bases and J dropped 6; count of bases not matched to a gene: 10.

In this sample, this clonotype turned up a few times. The chain recombines TRBV27 with TRBJ2-2, with D perhaps TRBD1 or TRBD2 (6 bases each). The germline gives CDR1 MNHEY, CDR2 SMNVEV (reference sequence). V was pared by 1 base and J by 5 bases, with 20 bases between. CDR3 length: 18 residues. CDR3 region: CASSLFWSIGGRTGELFF. The CDR3 DNA is TGTGCCAGCAGTTTATTTTGGAGCATCGGGGGCAGGACCGGGGAGCTGTTTTTT.

The V gene is TRBV5-5, the J gene TRBJ2-7, with 9 nucleotides matching TRBD1. The length of the CDR3 is 14 residues. The V segment lost 5 bases and the J segment 7 bases; nucleotides outside the gene matches: 10. Germline V gene data show CDR1 as SGHKS and CDR2 as YYEKEE (reference sequence). CDR3: CASSPDRGQREQYF. CDR3 nucleotides: TGTGCCAGCAGTCCGGACAGGGGCCAGCGGGAGCAGTACTTC.

This chain uses TRBV7-2 with TRBJ2-2; unclear D gene. V was clipped by 6 bases and J by 6 bases, with 11 bases between them. Germline V CDR1 and CDR2: SGHTA, FQGNSA. This CDR3 is 13 amino acids long. CDR3 nucleotides: TGTGCCAGCAGAAGGGTAGACCCCGGGGAGCTGTTTTTT. It yields the protein CASRRVDPGELFF.

There are a few counts of this clonotype. This sequence joins TRBV9 and TRBJ2-1, with a weak D call TRBD1 (5 bases). V lost 0 bases to trimming and J lost 2 bases, with 6 bases between them. CDR1 SGDLS and CDR2 YYNGEE come from the germline V gene. The CDR3 covers 14 residues. CDR3 region: CASSVGGTYNEQFF. Written as DNA, the CDR3 is TGTGCCAGCAGCGTAGGGGGCACCTACAATGAGCAGTTCTTC.

A remark on this clonotype: A junction end diverges from the germline sequence, so it may reflect a read error. The chain joins TRBV6-2 or TRBV6-3 to TRBJ2-6, with a weak D call TRBD1 (5 bases). The CDR3 totals 13 residues. Germline assignment: CDR1 MNHEY and CDR2 SVGEGT. CDR3 nucleotide sequence: TGTGCCAGCGGGGATAGTGGGGCCAACGTCCTGAATTTC. It specifies CASGDSGANVLNF.

This clonotype occurred many times. This rearrangement joins TRBV20-1 to TRBJ1-2; D is unclear. The germline CDR1 and CDR2 sequences are DFQATT and SNEGSKA (reference sequence). Deletions cut 3 bases from V and 3 bases from J, with 20 bases between. The CDR3 loop spans 16 amino acids. The CDR3 protein is CSASERGRRTDYGYTF. The CDR3, as DNA: TGCAGTGCTAGCGAGAGAGGGAGACGGACGGACTATGGCTACACCTTC.

There are many counts of this clonotype. The J gene is TRBJ2-5, the V gene TRBV4-2; 11 bases agree with TRBD2. Germline CDR1 LGHNA, CDR2 YNFKEQ. The CDR3 loop spans 16 amino acids. Trimming cost V 3 bases and J 4 bases; bases outside gene matches: 7. The CDR3 sequence is CASSHNSLAGGETQYF. Written as DNA, the CDR3 is TGTGCCAGCAGCCATAACTCTCTAGCGGGGGGAGAGACCCAGTACTTC.

This clonotype was detected ten times or more. Here the CDR3 reads CASSISRDSSNTGELFF. The CDR3 nucleotides read TGTGCCAGTAGTATCTCACGGGACAGCTCGAACACCGGGGAGCTGTTTTTT. The gene calls are TRBV19 and TRBJ2-2; 7 bases line up with TRBD1. In germline, CDR1 is LNHDA, CDR2 SQIVND (reference sequence). The CDR3 runs 17 residues. Trimming cost V 3 bases and J 0 bases; bases outside gene matches: 7.

This clonotype occurred many times. V and J are TRBV27 and TRBJ2-3, with 10 bases lining up with TRBD2. The CDR3 runs 15 residues. CDR1 is MNHEY, CDR2 SMNVEV, per germline (reference sequence). V shed 5 bases and J 0 bases; nucleotides not matched to a gene: 2. The CDR3: CASSLAGASTDTQYF. As DNA, the CDR3 is TGTGCCAGCAGTCTAGCGGGAGCGAGCACAGATACGCAGTATTTT.

In its sample, this clonotype was seen a few times. The genes are TRBV20-1 and TRBJ2-1; D unresolved. This CDR3 contains 14 residues. Germline V lookup: CDR1 DFQATT, CDR2 SNEGSKA (reference sequence). V lost 5 bases and J lost 1, with 12 bases in between. The chain's CDR3 is CSAPPGGSYNEQFF. The CDR3 DNA is TGCAGTGCTCCGCCGGGTGGATCCTACAATGAGCAGTTCTTC.

This clonotype appeared a few times. The rearrangement links TRBV7-6 to TRBJ1-6; 7 bases agree with TRBD1. Germline V lookup: CDR1 SGHVS, CDR2 FNYEAQ. This CDR3 is 15 amino acids long. With 6 bases clipped from V and 5 bases from J, the junction kept 7 bases outside the gene matches. CDR3 protein: CASSPGTVNNSPLHF. The CDR3 region has the DNA TGTGCCAGCAGTCCAGGGACAGTTAATAATTCACCCCTCCACTTT.

This clonotype has more than one count but fewer than ten. J is TRBJ2-3 and V is TRBV5-1, with D perhaps given as TRBD1 or TRBD2 (5 bases each). The CDR3 sequence is 14 residues long. V gave up 3 bases and J gave up 8 bases, with 16 bases separating them. Germline CDR1 SGHRS, CDR2 YFSETQ. CDR3 amino acids: CASSSVGPGGTQYF. CDR3 sequence (DNA): TGCGCCAGCAGCTCCGTGGGGCCCGGAGGTACGCAGTATTTT.

The chain links TRBV6-6 to TRBJ2-1; D unresolved. The CDR3 totals 14 residues. Looked up from germline, CDR1 is MNHNY and CDR2 is SVGAGI (reference sequence). V lost 0 bases, J lost 7 bases, and 10 bases lay in between. In DNA, the CDR3 is TGTGCCAGCAGTTACTCGAATGGGGTTAATGAGCAGTTCTTC. Protein: CASSYSNGVNEQFF.

This clonotype showed up just a few times. The gene calls are TRBV6-4 and TRBJ2-4; D remains unclear. This CDR3 is built from 15 residues. From germline, CDR1 is MRHNA and CDR2 SNTAGT. The V gene lost 7 bases and the J gene lost 1 base, with 14 bases spanning the gap. The CDR3 DNA follows: TGTGCCAGCACCTTCGGCAGAATCGCCAAAAACATTCAGTACTTC. It yields the protein CASTFGRIAKNIQYF.

The chain joins TRBV7-9 to TRBJ2-1; D remains ambiguous. The CDR3 has 11 residues. The germline V and J ends were trimmed by 3 bases and 10 bases, with 7 bases remaining between them. Germline assignment: CDR1 SEHNR and CDR2 FQNEAQ (reference sequence). The CDR3 DNA reads TGTGCCAGCAGCTTGGAAACAGAGCAGTTCTTC. Translated, it gives CASSLETEQFF.

This clonotype was recorded many times. The rearrangement links TRBV12-5 to TRBJ1-1, with D uncertain. This CDR3 comprises 13 residues. Germline CDR1 and CDR2: LGHNT and FRNRAP. The ends were cut back, 5 bases at V and 7 bases at J, with 14 bases in the middle. CDR3: CASGQSGGDEAFF. The CDR3 region has the DNA TGTGCTAGTGGTCAATCGGGCGGTGATGAAGCTTTCTTT.

The chain carries TRBV11-2 and TRBJ2-4, with 10 bases fitting TRBD1. Germline V lookup: CDR1 SGHAT, CDR2 FQNNGV. The CDR3 totals 22 residues. V dropped 5 bases and J dropped 13; count of bases not matched to a gene: 35. DNA of the CDR3: TGTGCCAGCAGCCTACCTTTATATGGGACAGGGGATCCGGGACATCATCTTGGTCGACAGTACTTC. Protein: CASSLPLYGTGDPGHHLGRQYF.